This T cell receptor (beta chain) derives from a study of response to subunit inactivated influenza vaccine. Study results and caveats: Authors proposed each seasonal influenza vaccination draws in few new T cells.

This CDR3 has 17 amino acids. V lost 2 bases and J lost 4, with 17 bases in between. Per germline, CDR1 SGHVS and CDR2 FQNEAQ. MiXCR was run by TCRdb on the RT-PCR reads, yielding one entry per CDR3 protein. The sample shows more than 550,000 distinct CDR3 sequences, about 11% of them seen only once. Of note for this clonotype: Its antigen is undetermined.

These data were likewise used in another study, on T cells expressing NK-cell markers. As that study records: Generation of TCR beta cDNA was performed by 5'RACE template switching incorporating UMIs. Sorted T-cell subsets CD3+CD56+NKG2C+, CD3+CD56+NKG2C- and CD3+CD56-NKG2C+ were TCR beta-sequenced.

The sample consisted of PBMCs from blood, taken on the day of vaccination. This clonotype was sampled from a man aged 50 or older who received an inactivated influenza vaccine. The chain employs TRBV7-8 and TRBJ2-2; perhaps TRBD1 as D (6 bases). CDR3 sequence reads: CASSLLISGHSTGELFF. The CDR3 bases are TGTGCCAGCAGCTTACTCATATCGGGACACTCCACCGGGGAGCTGTTTTTT.